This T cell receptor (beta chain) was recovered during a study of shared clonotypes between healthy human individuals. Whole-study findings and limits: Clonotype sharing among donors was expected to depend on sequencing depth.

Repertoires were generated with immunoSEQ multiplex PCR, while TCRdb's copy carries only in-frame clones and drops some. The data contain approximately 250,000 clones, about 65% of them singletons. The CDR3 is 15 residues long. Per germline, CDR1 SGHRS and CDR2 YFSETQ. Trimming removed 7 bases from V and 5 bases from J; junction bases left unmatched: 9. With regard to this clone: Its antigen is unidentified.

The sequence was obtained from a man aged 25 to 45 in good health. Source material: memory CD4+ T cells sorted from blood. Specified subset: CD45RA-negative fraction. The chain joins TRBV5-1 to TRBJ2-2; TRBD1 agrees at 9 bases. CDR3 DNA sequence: TGCGCCAGCTCTGCAGGACAGGGGTGGACCGGGGAGCTGTTTTTT. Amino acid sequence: CASSAGQGWTGELFF.